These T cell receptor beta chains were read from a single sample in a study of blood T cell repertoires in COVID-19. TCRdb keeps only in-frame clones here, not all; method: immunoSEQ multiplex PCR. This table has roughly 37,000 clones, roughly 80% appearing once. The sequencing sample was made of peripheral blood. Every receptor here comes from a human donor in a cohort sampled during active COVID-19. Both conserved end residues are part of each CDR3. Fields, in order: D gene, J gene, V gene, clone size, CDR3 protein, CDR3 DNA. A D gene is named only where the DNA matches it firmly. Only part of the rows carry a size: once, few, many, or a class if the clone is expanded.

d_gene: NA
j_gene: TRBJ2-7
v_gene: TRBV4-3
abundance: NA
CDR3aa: CASSQERVESYEQYF
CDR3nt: TGCGCCAGCAGCCAAGAGAGGGTTGAAAGCTACGAGCAGTACTTC

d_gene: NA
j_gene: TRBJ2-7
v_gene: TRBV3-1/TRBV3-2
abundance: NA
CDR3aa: CASSLKSMSYEQYF
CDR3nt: TGTGCCAGCAGCCTCAAGAGCATGTCCTACGAGCAGTACTTC

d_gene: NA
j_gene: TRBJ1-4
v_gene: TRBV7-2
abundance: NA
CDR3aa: CASSSFRENEKLFF
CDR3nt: TGTGCCAGCAGTTCCTTCCGGGAGAATGAAAAACTGTTTTTT

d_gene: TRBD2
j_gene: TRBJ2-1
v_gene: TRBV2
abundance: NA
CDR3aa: CATGVAGDNEQFF
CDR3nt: TGTGCCACCGGGGTAGCGGGGGACAATGAGCAGTTCTTC

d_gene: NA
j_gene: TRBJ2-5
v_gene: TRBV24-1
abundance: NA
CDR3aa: CASFRLQETQYF
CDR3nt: TGTGCCTCCTTCCGGTTACAAGAGACCCAGTACTTC

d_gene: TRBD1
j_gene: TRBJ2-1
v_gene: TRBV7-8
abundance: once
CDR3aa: CASSLRGDRVSYNEQFF
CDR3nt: TGTGCCAGCAGCTTAAGGGGGGACAGGGTCTCCTACAATGAGCAGTTCTTC

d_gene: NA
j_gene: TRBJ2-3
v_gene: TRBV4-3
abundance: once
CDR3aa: CASSQGPAGAGTDTQYF
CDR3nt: TGCGCCAGCAGCCAAGGCCCGGCGGGGGCAGGCACAGATACGCAGTATTTT

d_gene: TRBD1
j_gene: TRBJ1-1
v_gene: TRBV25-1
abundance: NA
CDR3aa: CASRPGSGGFNTEAFF
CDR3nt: TGTGCCAGCCGTCCCGGCTCAGGGGGGTTTAACACTGAAGCTTTCTTT

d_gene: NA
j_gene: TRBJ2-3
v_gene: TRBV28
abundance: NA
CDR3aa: CASSLRSDSWTDTQYF
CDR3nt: TGTGCCAGCAGTTTACGTTCGGACAGTTGGACAGATACGCAGTATTTT

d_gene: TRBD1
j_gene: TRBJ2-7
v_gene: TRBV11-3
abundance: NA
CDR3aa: CASSYRGKEQYF
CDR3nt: TGTGCCAGCAGCTACAGGGGGAAGGAGCAGTACTTC

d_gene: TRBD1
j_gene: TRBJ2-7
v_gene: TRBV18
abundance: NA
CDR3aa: CASSPGTGDYEQYF
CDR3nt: TGTGCCAGCTCTCCCGGGACAGGAGACTACGAGCAGTACTTC

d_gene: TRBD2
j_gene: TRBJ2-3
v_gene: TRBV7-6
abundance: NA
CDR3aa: CASSSTRGLTDTQYF
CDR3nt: TGTGCCAGCAGCTCAACGCGGGGGTTAACAGATACGCAGTATTTT

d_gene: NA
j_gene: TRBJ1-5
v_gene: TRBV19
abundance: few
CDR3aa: CASSSGWAYQPQHF
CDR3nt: TGTGCCAGTAGTTCCGGCTGGGCTTATCAGCCCCAGCATTTT

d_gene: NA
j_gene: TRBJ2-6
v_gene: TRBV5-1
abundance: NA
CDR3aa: CASSLAAESGANVLTF
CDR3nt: TGCGCCAGCAGCTTGGCCGCGGAATCTGGGGCCAACGTCCTGACTTTC

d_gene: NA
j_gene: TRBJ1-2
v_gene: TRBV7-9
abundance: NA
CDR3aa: CASSTSLRVEGYTF
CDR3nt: TGTGCCAGCAGCACGTCCCTCAGGGTGGAAGGCTACACCTTC

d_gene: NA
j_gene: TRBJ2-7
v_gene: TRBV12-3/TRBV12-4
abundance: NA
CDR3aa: CASSFVFYEQYF
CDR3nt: TGTGCCAGCAGTTTCGTTTTTTACGAGCAGTACTTC

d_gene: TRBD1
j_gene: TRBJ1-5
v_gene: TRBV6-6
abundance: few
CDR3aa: CASDRGERQPQHF
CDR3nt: TGTGCCAGTGACAGGGGGGAGCGTCAGCCCCAGCATTTT

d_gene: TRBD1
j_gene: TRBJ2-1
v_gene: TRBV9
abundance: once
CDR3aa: CASSVGMWGQEMFF
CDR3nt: TGTGCCAGCAGCGTAGGTATGTGGGGACAGGAGATGTTCTTC

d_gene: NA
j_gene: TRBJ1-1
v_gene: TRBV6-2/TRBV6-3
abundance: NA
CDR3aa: CASSYPYTEAFF
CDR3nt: TGTGCCAGCAGTTACCCATACACTGAAGCTTTCTTT

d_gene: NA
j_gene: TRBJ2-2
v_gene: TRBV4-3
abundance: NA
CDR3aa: CASSQRGELFF
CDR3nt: TGCGCCAGCAGCCAGCGAGGGGAGCTGTTTTTT

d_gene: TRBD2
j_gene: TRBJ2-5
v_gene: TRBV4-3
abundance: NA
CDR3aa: CASSQSGGGLGETQYF
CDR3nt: TGCGCCAGCAGCCAATCCGGGGGGGGGCTGGGAGAGACCCAGTACTTC

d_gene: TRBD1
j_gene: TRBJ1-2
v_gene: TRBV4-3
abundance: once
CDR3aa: CASSQEAGTGGYGYTF
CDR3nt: TGCGCCAGCAGCCAAGAAGCGGGGACAGGGGGGTATGGCTACACCTTC

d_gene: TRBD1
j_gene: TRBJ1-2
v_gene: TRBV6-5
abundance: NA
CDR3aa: CASSTQGESNYGYTF
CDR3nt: TGTGCCAGCAGTACCCAGGGGGAAAGTAACTATGGCTACACCTTC

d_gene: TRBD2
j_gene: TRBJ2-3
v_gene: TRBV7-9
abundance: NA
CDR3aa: CASSLGTSGGKDTQYF
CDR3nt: TGTGCCAGCAGCTTAGGGACTAGCGGGGGGAAGGATACGCAGTATTTT

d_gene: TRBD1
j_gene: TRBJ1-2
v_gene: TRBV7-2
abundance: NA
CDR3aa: CASSLAGTGVVRNYGYTF
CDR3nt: TGTGCCAGCAGCTTAGCAGGGACAGGGGTTGTTCGTAACTATGGCTACACCTTC

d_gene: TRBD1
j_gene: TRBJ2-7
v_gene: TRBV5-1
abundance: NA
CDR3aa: CASSPRDRGYEQYF
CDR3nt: TGCGCCAGCAGCCCACGGGACAGGGGTTACGAGCAGTACTTC

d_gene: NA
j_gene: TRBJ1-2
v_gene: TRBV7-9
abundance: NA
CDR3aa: CASSSSAGLTNYGYTF
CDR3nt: TGTGCCAGCAGCTCCAGCGCAGGACTGACTAACTATGGCTACACCTTC

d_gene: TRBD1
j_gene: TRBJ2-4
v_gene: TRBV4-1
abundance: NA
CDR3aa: CATRGQGSIQYF
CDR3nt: TGCGCCACGAGGGGGCAGGGAAGCATTCAGTACTTC

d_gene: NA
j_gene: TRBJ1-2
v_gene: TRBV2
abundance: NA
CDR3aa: CASSDPGALNYGYTF
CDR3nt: TGTGCCAGCAGTGACCCAGGGGCTCTTAACTATGGCTACACCTTC

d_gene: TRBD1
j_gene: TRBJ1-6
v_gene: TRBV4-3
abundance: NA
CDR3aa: CASSRWDRGSSYNSPLHF
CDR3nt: TGCGCCAGCAGCCGATGGGACAGGGGAAGCTCCTATAATTCACCCCTCCACTTT

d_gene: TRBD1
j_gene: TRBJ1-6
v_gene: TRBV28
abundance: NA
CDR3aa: CASSSPGQNSPLHF
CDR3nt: TGTGCCAGCAGTTCACCGGGACAGAATTCACCCCTCCACTTT

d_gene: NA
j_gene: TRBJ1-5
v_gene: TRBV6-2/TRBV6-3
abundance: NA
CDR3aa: CASSSLLLTGNQPQHF
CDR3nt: TGTGCCAGCAGTTCTCTACTCCTGACAGGCAATCAGCCCCAGCATTTT

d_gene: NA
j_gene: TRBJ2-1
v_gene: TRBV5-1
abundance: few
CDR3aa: CASSFGGGRDEQFF
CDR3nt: TGCGCCAGCAGCTTCGGAGGGGGGAGGGATGAGCAGTTCTTC

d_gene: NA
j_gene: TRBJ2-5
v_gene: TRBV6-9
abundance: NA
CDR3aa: CANGGETQYF
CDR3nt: TGTGCCAACGGGGGAGAGACCCAGTACTTC

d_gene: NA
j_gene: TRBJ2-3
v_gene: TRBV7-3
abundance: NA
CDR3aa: CASSFQAYPTDTQYF
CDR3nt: TGTGCCAGCAGCTTTCAGGCATACCCCACAGATACGCAGTATTTT

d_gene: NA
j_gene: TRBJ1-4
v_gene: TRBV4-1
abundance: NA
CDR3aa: CASSQNTGRKLFF
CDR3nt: TGCGCCAGCAGCCAGAATACAGGTAGAAAACTGTTTTTT

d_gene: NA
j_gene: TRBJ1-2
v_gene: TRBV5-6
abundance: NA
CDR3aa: CASSLRDYGYTF
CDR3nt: TGTGCCAGCAGCTTGCGTGACTATGGCTACACCTTC

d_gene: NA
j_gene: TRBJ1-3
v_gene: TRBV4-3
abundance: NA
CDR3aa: CASSQEPGHTIYF
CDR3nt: TGCGCCAGCAGCCAAGAACCGGGTCACACCATATATTTT

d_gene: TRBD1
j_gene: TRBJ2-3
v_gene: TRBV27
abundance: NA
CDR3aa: CASSSFGQGAHDTQYF
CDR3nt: TGTGCCAGCAGTTCCTTTGGACAGGGGGCGCATGATACGCAGTATTTT

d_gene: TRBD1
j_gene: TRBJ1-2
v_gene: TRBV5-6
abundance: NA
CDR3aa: CASSKDRGYYGYTF
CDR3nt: TGTGCCAGCAGCAAAGACAGGGGGTACTATGGCTACACCTTC

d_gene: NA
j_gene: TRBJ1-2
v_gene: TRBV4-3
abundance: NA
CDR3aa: CASSQDERQEIYGYTF
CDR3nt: TGCGCCAGCAGCCAAGATGAACGACAGGAAATATATGGCTACACCTTC

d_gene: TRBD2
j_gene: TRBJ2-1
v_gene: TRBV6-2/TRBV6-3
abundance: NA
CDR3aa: CASSRSGGVVSSYNEQFF
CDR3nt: TGTGCCAGCAGCCGGAGCGGGGGGGTCGTAAGCTCCTACAATGAGCAGTTCTTC

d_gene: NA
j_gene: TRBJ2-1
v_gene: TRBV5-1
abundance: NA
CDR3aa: CASSLGEVREQFF
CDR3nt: TGCGCCAGCAGCTTAGGGGAGGTACGGGAGCAGTTCTTC

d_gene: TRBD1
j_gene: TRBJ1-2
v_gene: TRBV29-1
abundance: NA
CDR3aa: CSARTGGDYGYTF
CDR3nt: TGCAGCGCCCGGACAGGGGGCGACTATGGCTACACCTTC

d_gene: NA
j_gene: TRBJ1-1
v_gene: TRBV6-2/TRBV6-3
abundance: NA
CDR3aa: CASSSDSHTEAFF
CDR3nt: TGTGCCAGCAGCTCCGACAGCCACACTGAAGCTTTCTTT

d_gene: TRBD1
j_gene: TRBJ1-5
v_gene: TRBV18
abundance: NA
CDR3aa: CASSQATGGGQPQHF
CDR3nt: TGTGCCAGCTCACAGGCCACAGGGGGCGGGCAGCCCCAGCATTTT

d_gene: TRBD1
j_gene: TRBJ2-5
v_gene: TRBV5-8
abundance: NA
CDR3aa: CASSFPPGTVQETQYF
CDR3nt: TGTGCCAGCAGCTTCCCACCGGGGACAGTCCAAGAGACCCAGTACTTC

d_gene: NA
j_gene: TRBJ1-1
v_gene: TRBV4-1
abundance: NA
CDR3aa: CASSQGFGQNTEAFF
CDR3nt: TGCGCCAGCAGCCAAGGATTTGGACAGAACACTGAAGCTTTCTTT

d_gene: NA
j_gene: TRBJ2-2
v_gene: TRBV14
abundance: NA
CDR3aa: CASSQVRRAGELFF
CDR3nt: TGTGCCAGCAGCCAAGTCCGGCGGGCCGGGGAGCTGTTTTTT

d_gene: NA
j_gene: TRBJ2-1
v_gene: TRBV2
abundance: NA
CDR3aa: CASSRVLGNEQFF
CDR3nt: TGTGCCAGCAGTCGGGTATTAGGTAATGAGCAGTTCTTC

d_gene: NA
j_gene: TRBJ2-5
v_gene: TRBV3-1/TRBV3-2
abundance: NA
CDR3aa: CASSQAGIGTRRETQYF
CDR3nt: TGTGCCAGCAGCCAAGCGGGGATTGGCACCAGGCGGGAGACCCAGTACTTC

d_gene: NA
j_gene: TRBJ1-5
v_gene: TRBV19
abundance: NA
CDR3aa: CASSIARTGISNQPQHF
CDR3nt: TGTGCCAGTAGTATAGCTCGTACAGGAATTAGCAATCAGCCCCAGCATTTT

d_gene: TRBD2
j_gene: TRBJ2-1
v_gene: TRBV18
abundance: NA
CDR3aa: CASSPPRAGGPNNEQFF
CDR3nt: TGTGCCAGCTCACCACCGAGAGCGGGGGGGCCGAATAATGAGCAGTTCTTC

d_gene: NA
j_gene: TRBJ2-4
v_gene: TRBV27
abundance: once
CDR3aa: CASSRANIQYF
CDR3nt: TGTGCCAGCTCCAGGGCTAACATTCAGTACTTC

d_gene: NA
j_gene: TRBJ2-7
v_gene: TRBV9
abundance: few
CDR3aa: CASSTRQGLPYEQYF
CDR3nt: TGTGCCAGCTCCACCAGACAGGGACTTCCATACGAGCAGTACTTC

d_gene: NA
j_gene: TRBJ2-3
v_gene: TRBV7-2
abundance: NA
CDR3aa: CASSLLTSTDTQYF
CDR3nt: TGTGCCAGCAGCTTATTGACAAGCACAGATACGCAGTATTTT

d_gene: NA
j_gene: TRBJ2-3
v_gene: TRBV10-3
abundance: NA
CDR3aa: CAISDWASTDTQYF
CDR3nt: TGTGCCATCAGTGATTGGGCAAGCACAGATACGCAGTATTTT

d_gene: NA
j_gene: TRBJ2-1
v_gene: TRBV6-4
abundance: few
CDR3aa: CASSVRSGSNEQFF
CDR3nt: TGTGCCAGCAGTGTAAGGTCGGGGAGCAATGAGCAGTTCTTC

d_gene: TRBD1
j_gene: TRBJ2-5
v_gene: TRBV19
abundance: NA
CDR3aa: CASSSRQGPQETQYF
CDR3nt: TGTGCCAGTAGTTCCCGACAGGGACCTCAAGAGACCCAGTACTTC